This note documents a single T cell receptor beta chain sequence. Its antigen is unknown. The CDR3 extends over 16 amino acids. V lost 0 bases, J lost 8 bases, and 7 bases stayed unmatched. The germline V gene encodes CDR1 ENHRY and CDR2 SYGVKD. TCRdb's copy holds only in-frame clones and misses some; the assay was immunoSEQ multiplex PCR. The profile covers more than 12,000 clones, with under 75% appearing a single time and about 5.7% taken by the ten largest. This record comes from a study of cytotoxic CD8 clonotypes in ibrutinib-treated CLL. At the level of the study: Across samples, productive templates numbered more than 200,000 and productive rearrangements reached approximately 100,000 on average. Study-level results: Public clonotypes, an uncommon group, contracted or remained stable on treatment.

The sequence was collected from a human donor with chronic lymphocytic leukemia. The specimen comprised PBMCs, sampled before ibrutinib treatment. V gene TRBV10-3 combines with J gene TRBJ1-2, with 12 bases matching TRBD1. CDR3: CAISESGGTGGAGYTF. The CDR3 DNA follows: TGTGCCATCAGTGAGTCCGGCGGGACAGGGGGCGCGGGCTACACCTTC.